The 21 T cell receptor beta chains in this list originate from one sample, sequenced in a study of radiation and T cells in renal cell carcinoma. The time point here: baseline pretreatment blood. Treatment indicated: 15 Gy SBRT to primary tumor, nephrectomy 4 weeks later. Measured with immunoSEQ multiplex PCR; TCRdb has only the in-frame clones, and not every one. This sample has 150,000 or so clones; roughly 90% occur once, and the top ten carry 3.5% to 5%. The sample in question was blood, obtained from a patient whose treatment included radiotherapy and nephrectomy. These receptor sequences come from a woman aged 70-85 years with renal cell carcinoma.

This clone was recorded once. The chain couples TRBV25-1 to TRBJ2-6, with 7 bases identical to TRBD2. The CDR3 is made up of 16 amino acids. The V gene end was trimmed by 1 base and the J gene end by 1 base; junction bases not matched to a gene: 1. Germline V gene sequence: CDR1 MGHDK, CDR2 SYGVNS. DNA for the CDR3: TGTGCCAGCAGTGAATGGGGGGGGTCTGGGGCCAACGTCCTGACTTTC. This gives the protein CASSEWGGSGANVLTF. The full variable domain, with the rest looked up from reference TRBV25-1 and TRBJ2-6, is EADIYQTPRYLVIGTGKKITLECSQTMGHDKMYWYQQDPGMELHLIHYSYGVNSTEKGDLSSESTVSRIRTEHFPLTLESARPSHTSQYLCASSEWGGSGANVLTFGAGSRLTVL.

The CDR3 protein is CASSLQGANTEAFF. The CDR3 region has the DNA TGTGCCAGCAGCCTACAGGGGGCGAACACTGAAGCTTTCTTT. The rearrangement joins TRBV5-4 to TRBJ1-1, with 9 bases lining up with TRBD1. J gave up 1 base and V 4 bases, and 2 bases lay outside the gene matches. This CDR3 contains 14 residues. The V gene's germline CDR1 is SGHNT and CDR2 YYREEE (reference sequence). Complete variable domain (other parts from reference TRBV5-4 and TRBJ1-1): ETGVTQSPTHLIKTRGQQVTLRCSSQSGHNTVSWYQQALGQGPQFIFQYYREEENGRGNFPPRFSGLQFPNYSSELNVNALELDDSALYLCASSLQGANTEAFFGQGTRLTVV.

The J gene is TRBJ1-2, the V gene TRBV18; D may be TRBD1 (6 bases). V was trimmed by 2 bases and J by 4 bases, leaving 11 bases between them. CDR3 length: 14 amino acids. Germline CDR1 and CDR2: KGHSH and LQKENI. The CDR3 DNA reads TGTGCCAGCTCACCATGGACAGACTTCTATGGCTACACCTTC. Encoded protein: CASSPWTDFYGYTF.

The chain is built from TRBV19 and TRBJ1-4, with D perhaps matching TRBD1 (6 bases). Germline V gives CDR1 LNHDA, CDR2 SQIVND (reference sequence). The length of the CDR3 is 14 residues. Between the trimmed V and J ends, which lost 2 bases and 6 bases, there was a span of 10 bases. CDR3 DNA sequence: TGTGCCAGTAGTATAAGGGGGGTAGATGAAAAACTGTTTTTT. Its protein is CASSIRGVDEKLFF.

This chain uses TRBV7-3 with TRBJ2-7; TRBD2 matches 7 bases. Germline V CDR1 and CDR2: SGHTA, FQGTGA. Losses at the gene ends were 3 bases for V and 7 bases for J; bases not matched to a gene: 6. The CDR3 extends over 13 amino acids. The CDR3 sequence is CASSFLLGGEQYF. The CDR3 DNA follows: TGTGCCAGCAGCTTCTTGCTCGGGGGGGAGCAGTACTTC. The variable domain in full, with the rest retrieved from reference TRBV7-3 and TRBJ2-7, is GAGVSQTPSNKVTEKGKYVELRCDPISGHTALYWYRQSLGQGPEFLIYFQGTGAADDSGLPNDRFFAVRPEGSVSTLKIQRTERGDSAVYLCASSFLLGGEQYFGPGTRLTVT.

The CDR3: CASSKRGGSTEAFF. DNA for the CDR3: TGTGCCAGCAGTAAAAGGGGGGGGAGCACTGAAGCTTTCTTT. The chain links TRBV6-5 to TRBJ1-1; D may be TRBD1 (6 bases). V shed 5 bases and J shed 4 bases, with 14 bases lying between them. CDR1 is MNHEY and CDR2 is SVGAGI in the germline V gene. The CDR3 consists of 14 residues.

The rearrangement joins TRBV19 to TRBJ2-2; D possibly uses TRBD1 or TRBD2 (6 bases each). The CDR3 loop spans 13 amino acids. V lost 6 bases, J lost 8 bases, and 13 bases lay in between. Germline V lookup: CDR1 LNHDA, CDR2 SQIVND (reference sequence). The DNA of the CDR3 is TGTGCCAGTAGGCCTCGGGGGACAGGGGAGCTGTTTTTT. Translating gives CASRPRGTGELFF.

The chain joins TRBV4-2 to TRBJ2-3; 11 nucleotides align to TRBD2. J lost 1 base, V lost 4 bases, and 1 base had no gene match. This CDR3 is built from 15 residues. Germline V gene lookup returns CDR1 LGHNA and CDR2 YNFKEQ. The CDR3 loop is CASSPLAGGTDTQYF. The DNA for the CDR3 is TGTGCCAGCAGCCCACTAGCGGGGGGCACAGATACGCAGTATTTT.

V usage is TRBV2 and J usage is TRBJ1-1; D may be TRBD1 (6 bases). V dropped 3 bases and J dropped 1 base, with 12 bases sitting between them. The CDR3 length is 15 residues. Germline CDR1 and CDR2: SNHLY and FYNNEI. The CDR3 sequence: CASSDRGGANTEAFF. As DNA, the CDR3 is TGTGCCAGCAGTGATAGGGGGGGAGCGAACACTGAAGCTTTCTTT.

V usage is TRBV6-5 and J usage is TRBJ2-5; 9 bases are shared with TRBD1. The germline V gene has CDR1 MNHEY and CDR2 SVGAGI. The V segment lost 1 base and the J segment 5 bases; nucleotides outside the gene matches: 2. The CDR3 runs to 14 residues. The DNA for the CDR3 is TGTGCCAGCAGTTACTGGACAGGGGTGGAGACCCAGTACTTC. Protein: CASSYWTGVETQYF.

The rearrangement links TRBV19 to TRBJ2-2; 10 bases match TRBD1. J gave up 6 bases and V 6 bases, and 4 bases lay outside the gene matches. In germline, CDR1 is LNHDA, CDR2 SQIVND (reference sequence). The CDR3 consists of 14 residues. The chain's CDR3 is CASRTTGGPGELFF. DNA for the CDR3: TGTGCCAGTAGAACGACAGGGGGCCCCGGGGAGCTGTTTTTT.

V usage is TRBV5-4 and J usage is TRBJ1-1; a weak D match, TRBD1 (6 bases). V was shortened by 7 bases and J by 1 base, with 11 bases between the two germline ends. The CDR3 contains 13 residues. Germline loops: CDR1 SGHNT, CDR2 YYREEE (reference sequence). CDR3 DNA sequence: TGTGCCAGCCCCGGGACACCGAACACTGAAGCTTTCTTT. Protein: CASPGTPNTEAFF.

The chain joins TRBV6-1 to TRBJ1-2; D remains unclear. The CDR3 consists of 13 residues. Trimming cost V 4 bases and J 6 bases, with 12 bases left between them. The germline V gene has CDR1 MNHNS and CDR2 SASEGT. As DNA, the CDR3 is TGTGCCAGCAGTGTGTGGCAGAGAGATGGCTACACCTTC. The encoded protein is CASSVWQRDGYTF.

V is TRBV1 and J is TRBJ2-6; the table's D gene call, TRBD1, was not cross checked with the DNA. TRBV1 is noted as a pseudogene. The CDR3 is 15 amino acids. CDR3 sequence reads: CTSREQGTGANVLTF. The CDR3 bases are TGCACCAGCAGGGAACAGGGAACGGGGGCCAACGTCCTGACTTTC.

This clone was picked up one time. V gene TRBV5-4 combines with J gene TRBJ2-5; 12 bases are a match to TRBD2. Losses at the gene ends were 1 base for V and 2 bases for J; bases not matched to a gene: 3. The CDR3 has 16 amino acids. Germline V gives CDR1 SGHNT, CDR2 YYREEE (reference sequence). The CDR3 here is CASSLRLAGGQETQYF. DNA for the CDR3: TGTGCCAGCAGCTTGCGTCTAGCGGGGGGGCAAGAGACCCAGTACTTC.

This chain connects TRBV5-1 to TRBJ1-3; no definite D call. Trimming left V 0 bases short and J 1 base short, with 11 bases between. The germline gives CDR1 SGHRS, CDR2 YFSETQ. The CDR3 runs 16 residues. CDR3 nucleotides: TGCGCCAGCAGCTTGGGACACTCCCTTTCTGGAAACACCATATATTTT. Its protein is CASSLGHSLSGNTIYF.

This chain connects TRBV5-1 to TRBJ2-2; 9 positions match TRBD2. V was pared by 4 bases and J by 5 bases, with 12 bases of the junction left unmatched. CDR1 is SGHRS, CDR2 YFSETQ, per germline. The CDR3 covers 17 residues. The CDR3 DNA is TGCGCCAGCAGCCCTCGCCAGCGGGGGGTCCGGACCGGGGAGCTGTTTTTT. It yields the protein CASSPRQRGVRTGELFF. Drawing the rest from reference TRBV5-1 and TRBJ2-2, the complete variable domain is KAGVTQTPRYLIKTRGQQVTLSCSPISGHRSVSWYQQTPGQGLQFLFEYFSETQRNKGNFPGRFSGRQFSNSRSEMNVSTLELGDSALYLCASSPRQRGVRTGELFFGEGSRLTVL.

The chain links TRBV11-3 to TRBJ2-7; a weak D match, TRBD2 (5 bases). This CDR3 contains 13 residues. The V end was cut by 0 bases, the J end by 3 bases, with 6 bases between. Per germline, CDR1 SGHNT and CDR2 YENEEA. The CDR3 sequence: CASSLEGSYEQYF. DNA for the CDR3: TGTGCCAGCAGCTTAGAAGGGAGCTACGAGCAGTACTTC.

V and J are TRBV5-1 and TRBJ2-1; possibly TRBD2 for D (7 bases). This CDR3 has 15 amino acids. Germline V gene data show CDR1 as SGHRS and CDR2 as YFSETQ. The ends were cut back, 1 base at V and 5 bases at J, with 13 bases in the middle. The CDR3 is CASSLLGGANNEQFF. The CDR3 region has the DNA TGCGCCAGCAGCTTGCTTGGGGGGGCCAACAATGAGCAGTTCTTC.

The chain links TRBV10-3 to TRBJ2-7, with D perhaps TRBD1 (6 bases). The CDR3 has 15 residues. Trimming cost V 0 bases and J 4 bases, with 13 bases left between them. Germline V lookup: CDR1 ENHRY, CDR2 SYGVKD. CDR3 in DNA: TGTGCCATCAGTGAGTCTACAGGGTCAAGGTACGAGCAGTACTTC. It encodes CAISESTGSRYEQYF.

This chain uses TRBV9 with TRBJ2-1; 8 bases line up with TRBD1. This CDR3 region has 15 residues. Germline loops: CDR1 SGDLS, CDR2 YYNGEE. J gave up 3 bases and V 7 bases, and 9 bases lay outside the gene matches. Here the CDR3 reads CASGPGTGHYNEQFF. DNA of the CDR3: TGTGCCAGCGGCCCCGGGACAGGACACTACAATGAGCAGTTCTTC.